These 10 T cell receptor beta chains originate from one sample sequenced in a study of T cells in Graves' hyperthyroidism and ophthalmopathy (dated by TCRdb to about 2019). The receptor library was made with multiplex PCR. The reads were generated on an Illumina HiSeq 2000. Amplification of TCR beta CDR3 regions was carried out from RNA transcripts. The first round of RT-PCR for the TCR CDR3 was performed with the HTBI primer set and the Qiagen OneStep RT-PCR kit. The public reads were quality trimmed at Q25 with fastp and then assembled into clones with MiXCR by TCRdb, keeping productive beta chains. All rows with the same CDR3 protein become a single entry with the most common DNA and genes. For this sample the table gives 350,000 or so distinct CDR3 sequences, of which about a sixth were detected only once. The ten biggest clones cover about a sixth of the sample. Sequencing was done on a sample of blood. The receptors shown here come from a woman aged 40 to 55 with Graves' ophthalmopathy.

In this sample, this clonotype turned up many times. The conserved phenylalanine or tryptophan is not found at the CDR3 terminus, so this likely reflects a read error. The chain couples TRBV27 to TRBJ1-1; D call uncertain. The CDR3 has 14 amino acids. Trimming cost V 2 bases and J 6 bases, with 13 bases left between them. Germline V CDR1 and CDR2: MNHEY, SMNVEV (reference sequence). Here the CDR3 reads CASSLSPTGAEAFI. The CDR3 DNA sequence: TGTGCCAGCAGTTTAAGTCCGACCGGAGCTGAAGCTTTCATT.

This clonotype was picked up many times. CDR3 in DNA: TGTGCCAGCAGCTTAACGATCAGCTTTGAGACCCAGTACTTC. This codes for CASSLTISFETQYF. The chain carries TRBV7-8 and TRBJ2-5; no reliable D call. Per the germline V gene, CDR1 is SGHVS and CDR2 is FQNEAQ. This CDR3 is 14 amino acids long. Trimming left V 2 bases short and J 5 bases short, with 12 bases between. The full variable domain, completed using reference TRBV7-8 and TRBJ2-5, is GAGVSQSPRYKVAKRGQDVALRCDPISGHVSLFWYQQALGQGPEFLTYFQNEAQLDKSGLPSDRFFAERPEGSVSTLKIQRTQQEDSAVYLCASSLTISFETQYFGPGTRLLVL.

This clonotype was detected many times. The J gene is TRBJ2-7, the V gene TRBV20-1; D gene unclear. The CDR3 has 14 amino acids. Germline CDR1 DFQATT, CDR2 SNEGSKA (reference sequence). V shed 0 bases and J shed 6 bases, with 15 bases lying between them. The CDR3 DNA reads TGCAGTGCTAGAGATGGTCGCGGTCTCCCCGAGCAGTACTTC. Encoded protein: CSARDGRGLPEQYF.

The chain links TRBV19 to TRBJ2-5; D unresolved. Germline CDR1 reads LNHDA; CDR2 reads SQIVND (reference sequence). V was cut by 7 bases and J by 5 bases, with 14 bases left in between. The CDR3 contains 13 residues. The DNA of the CDR3 is TGTGCCAGTAACACTCAGTTGAGGGAGACCCAGTACTTC. It is translated as CASNTQLRETQYF.

This clonotype turned up a few times. The chain links TRBV27 to TRBJ2-7; no definite D call. Trimming shortened V by 8 bases and J by 3 bases, and 5 bases separated the two germline ends. This CDR3 is 10 amino acids long. Germline lookup yields CDR1 MNHEY and CDR2 SMNVEV (reference sequence). The CDR3 is CASPIYEQYF. CDR3 nucleotide sequence: TGTGCCAGCCCTATCTACGAGCAGTACTTC.

This clonotype showed up many times. The J gene is TRBJ2-4, the V gene TRBV4-1; D ambiguous. Trimming stripped 3 bases from V and 6 bases from J, with 9 bases between. Germline V gene data show CDR1 as MGHRA and CDR2 as YSYEKL. The CDR3 extends over 13 amino acids. CDR3 nucleotide sequence: TGCGCCAGCAGCCACAGTCCCCGAAACATTCAGTACTTC. Protein sequence: CASSHSPRNIQYF.

The sample holds many counts of this clonotype. The chain recombines TRBV11-2 with TRBJ2-7, with D perhaps TRBD1 (6 bases). CDR1 is SGHAT, CDR2 FQNNGV, per germline. The CDR3 extends over 14 amino acids. The germline V and J ends were trimmed by 1 base and 3 bases, with 10 bases remaining between them. CDR3 loop: CASSLAGTHYEQYF. CDR3 in DNA: TGTGCCAGCAGCTTAGCGGGGACACACTACGAGCAGTACTTC.

This clonotype appeared many times. V usage is TRBV7-9 and J usage is TRBJ2-5, with TRBD1 matching over 10 bases. Trimming cost V 5 bases and J 3 bases; bases outside gene matches: 6. The CDR3 covers 15 residues. The germline V gene has CDR1 SEHNR and CDR2 FQNEAQ (reference sequence). The CDR3 loop is CASSPYGQGEETQYF. The CDR3 coding sequence is TGTGCCAGCAGCCCGTATGGACAGGGGGAAGAGACCCAGTACTTC.

There are many counts of this clonotype. The rearrangement uses TRBV28 and TRBJ2-7; either TRBD1 or TRBD2 may supply D (5 bases each). V lost 3 bases and J 0 bases, leaving 12 bases between the germline ends. The CDR3 length is 15 residues. The germline V gene has CDR1 MDHEN and CDR2 SYDVKM. The CDR3: CASSFLGELSYEQYF. Here the CDR3 DNA reads TGTGCCAGCAGTTTTCTGGGGGAGCTCTCCTACGAGCAGTACTTC.

This clonotype was counted ten times or more. The rearrangement joins TRBV12-3 or TRBV12-4 to TRBJ2-7, with 10 bases that match TRBD1. V dropped 8 bases and J dropped 5; count of bases not matched to a gene: 3. This CDR3 has 12 amino acids. The CDR3 region is CASRDRGHEQYF. CDR3 nucleotide sequence: TGTGCCAGCCGGGACAGGGGCCACGAGCAGTACTTC.